The next 17 T cell receptor beta chains were all read from a single sample in a study of cytomegalovirus exposure and HLA in healthy donors. Clones were sequenced by immunoSEQ multiplex PCR, and TCRdb holds only the in-frame ones, with some missing. The table shows a few hundred thousand clones, with roughly 90% occurring only once. The sequencing sample was made of PBMCs. These receptors were taken from a woman aged 18-30 years in good health and CMV-seronegative.

J is TRBJ2-7 and V is TRBV4-3, with 8 bases identical to TRBD1. CDR1 is LGHNA and CDR2 is YSLEER in the germline V gene. The CDR3 loop spans 13 amino acids. With V trimmed by 5 bases and J by 6 bases, 6 bases remained unmatched. CDR3 residues: CASSYKTGVEQYF. The CDR3 region has the DNA TGCGCCAGCAGCTATAAGACAGGGGTCGAGCAGTACTTC.

The chain has TRBV11-2 and TRBJ2-1, with 12 bases lining up with TRBD2. The V gene end was trimmed by 5 bases and the J gene end by 0 bases; junction bases not matched to a gene: 11. CDR3 length: 19 amino acids. Germline CDR1 reads SGHAT; CDR2 reads FQNNGV. CDR3 amino acids: CASSTRLAGVPSSYNEQFF. CDR3 in DNA: TGTGCCAGCAGCACCAGACTAGCGGGAGTGCCAAGCTCCTACAATGAGCAGTTCTTC.

V gene TRBV7-6 combines with J gene TRBJ1-5; no firm D call. CDR3 length: 13 amino acids. V was clipped by 4 bases and J by 4 bases, with 8 bases between them. CDR1 is SGHVS, CDR2 FNYEAQ, per germline. The CDR3 loop is CASSWGENQPQHF. CDR3 nucleotides: TGTGCCAGCAGCTGGGGAGAAAATCAGCCCCAGCATTTT.

This chain uses TRBV14 with TRBJ1-2; no firm D call. CDR3 length equals 11 residues. Germline V CDR1 and CDR2: SGHDN, FVKESK. The ends were cut back, 4 bases at V and 7 bases at J, with 7 bases in the middle. The CDR3 sequence is CASSRSGGYTF. The DNA of the CDR3 is TGTGCCAGCAGCCGGAGCGGTGGCTACACCTTC.

This clone was seen more than once but under ten times. The V call is TRBV5-4, the J call TRBJ1-5; D is ambiguous. Germline CDR1 SGHNT, CDR2 YYREEE (reference sequence). The V end was cut by 0 bases, the J end by 7 bases, with 14 bases between. CDR3 length: 15 residues. CDR3 bases: TGTGCCAGCAGCTTGGGGGGAGAGGCACCCCAGCCCCAGCATTTT. It specifies CASSLGGEAPQPQHF.

The V and J genes are TRBV25-1 and TRBJ2-1; D is perhaps TRBD2 (7 bases). Trimming cost V 2 bases and J 8 bases, with 25 bases left between them. Germline V gene data show CDR1 as MGHDK and CDR2 as SYGVNS. The CDR3 totals 18 residues. For the CDR3, the DNA is TGTGCCAGCAGTGAAACCCCTCGTGCGGGAGAGGGGGGCGATGAGCAGTTCTTC. This gives the protein CASSETPRAGEGGDEQFF.

This chain links TRBV15 with TRBJ2-3, with 8 bases identical to TRBD2. Germline-derived CDR1 and CDR2 are LNHNV and YYDKDF (reference sequence). V shed 8 bases, J shed 0 bases, and the junction held 19 bases outside the gene matches. The CDR3 loop spans 19 amino acids. CDR3 residues: CATLPAPSGLTTSTDTQYF. The DNA of the CDR3 is TGTGCCACCCTACCCGCCCCTAGCGGGCTCACCACTAGCACAGATACGCAGTATTTT.

The chain uses TRBV18 and TRBJ2-5; the match to TRBD1 covers 8 bases. Germline CDR1 reads KGHSH; CDR2 reads LQKENI. The CDR3 loop spans 16 amino acids. Trimming cost V 4 bases and J 5 bases; bases outside gene matches: 12. As DNA, the CDR3 is TGTGCCAGCTCACTATACCCCGGGACAGGCCAGGAGACCCAGTACTTC. The encoded protein is CASSLYPGTGQETQYF.

The V call is TRBV27, the J call TRBJ2-1; 7 bases align to TRBD1. With V trimmed by 6 bases and J by 8 bases, 13 bases remained unmatched. The CDR3 totals 15 residues. Germline V CDR1 and CDR2: MNHEY, SMNVEV (reference sequence). DNA of the CDR3: TGTGCCAGCAGCCTAGAGGCGACAGGGATCCATGAGCAGTTCTTC. Translated: CASSLEATGIHEQFF.

The chain is built from TRBV6-1 and TRBJ2-3; D perhaps matches TRBD2 (6 bases). This CDR3 has 14 residues. Trimming stripped 4 bases from V and 7 bases from J, with 15 bases between. CDR1 is MNHNS and CDR2 is SASEGT in the germline V gene. The CDR3 region is CASSVPDYYNTQYF. The CDR3, as DNA: TGTGCCAGCAGTGTACCGGACTACTACAATACGCAGTATTTT.

The V call is TRBV5-1, the J call TRBJ2-3, with 10 bases that match TRBD1. J gave up 3 bases and V 5 bases, and 21 bases lay outside the gene matches. The CDR3 extends over 20 amino acids. Germline CDR1 and CDR2: SGHRS and YFSETQ. The CDR3 DNA sequence: TGCGCCAGCAGTCCCAAACTTCCGGGACAGGGGTTGGGAAGGACAGATACGCAGTATTTT. Translating it yields CASSPKLPGQGLGRTDTQYF.

The chain couples TRBV5-1 to TRBJ2-7, with D possibly matching TRBD2 (6 bases). This CDR3 spans 15 amino acids. The germline V gene encodes CDR1 SGHRS and CDR2 YFSETQ. The V and J ends lost 0 bases and 5 bases respectively, with 15 bases between them. CDR3 nucleotides: TGCGCCAGCAGCTTGGCTCGGGGAGGCAGGGACGAGCAGTACTTC. Encoded protein: CASSLARGGRDEQYF.

The chain is built from TRBV27 and TRBJ2-7; unclear D gene. The CDR3 runs 14 residues. Germline V gene lookup returns CDR1 MNHEY and CDR2 SMNVEV (reference sequence). V gave up 3 bases and J gave up 0 bases, with 9 bases separating them. The CDR3 DNA is TGTGCCAGCAGTTTTTCACTATACTCCTACGAGCAGTACTTC. Residues: CASSFSLYSYEQYF.

The V and J genes are TRBV28 and TRBJ1-1; D ambiguous. The CDR3 covers 15 residues. The V gene lost 5 bases and the J gene lost 3 bases, with 16 bases spanning the gap. The germline CDR1 and CDR2 sequences are MDHEN and SYDVKM. The CDR3 protein is CASSPITGIYTEAFF. CDR3 coding DNA: TGTGCCAGCAGTCCAATTACCGGGATCTACACTGAAGCTTTCTTT.

This clone came up a few times. The V and J genes are TRBV19 and TRBJ2-1, with D hard to call. This CDR3 has 10 amino acids. CDR1 is LNHDA, CDR2 SQIVND, per germline (reference sequence). The V gene lost 8 bases and the J gene lost 6 bases, with 5 bases spanning the gap. CDR3 in amino acids: CASAANEQFF. The DNA for the CDR3 is TGTGCCAGTGCGGCCAATGAGCAGTTCTTC.

The chain has TRBV14 and TRBJ1-1; the match to TRBD1 covers 7 bases. There are 16 residues in the CDR3. Losses at the gene ends were 4 bases for V and 3 bases for J; bases not matched to a gene: 11. Germline values: CDR1 SGHDN, CDR2 FVKESK. As DNA, the CDR3 is TGTGCCAGCAGCCGAGAATTTAACAGGGGATACACTGAAGCTTTCTTT. Its protein product is CASSREFNRGYTEAFF. Looking up the rest from reference TRBV14 and TRBJ1-1 gives the full variable domain: EAGVTQFPSHSVIEKGQTVTLRCDPISGHDNLYWYRRVMGKEIKFLLHFVKESKQDESGMPNNRFLAERTGGTYSTLKVQPAELEDSGVYFCASSREFNRGYTEAFFGQGTRLTVV.

V gene TRBV28 combines with J gene TRBJ2-3; a possible D gene is TRBD1 (5 bases). Trimming took off 7 bases at V and 1 base at J, with 12 bases between the two ends. Germline lookup yields CDR1 MDHEN and CDR2 SYDVKM. The CDR3 length is 14 residues. For the CDR3, the DNA is TGTGCCAGCATTGCCGACAGACGCACAGATACGCAGTATTTT. Encoded protein: CASIADRRTDTQYF.